These 5 T cell receptor beta chains originate from one sample sequenced in a study of blood T cell repertoires in COVID-19. The data were produced by immunoSEQ multiplex PCR, yet TCRdb's version contains in-frame clones alone and is incomplete. This sample has around 11,000 clones; roughly 80% occur once, and the top ten carry 7% to 9%. Sequenced material: peripheral blood. All receptors derive from a man in his 70s with active COVID-19.

The chain joins TRBV6-6 to TRBJ2-1; 14 bases are a match to TRBD2. The CDR3 has 14 residues. CDR1 is MNHNY and CDR2 is SVGAGI in the germline V gene (reference sequence). With 9 bases clipped from V and 10 bases from J, the junction kept 8 bases outside the gene matches. The CDR3, as DNA: TGTGCCAGTAGACTAGCGGGGGGGCGGGAAGAGCAGTTCTTC. Amino acids: CASRLAGGREEQFF.

J is TRBJ2-7 and V is TRBV10-3; perhaps TRBD1 as D (6 bases). The ends were cut back, 3 bases at V and 6 bases at J, with 9 bases in the middle. From germline, CDR1 is ENHRY and CDR2 SYGVKD. This CDR3 spans 12 amino acids. The CDR3 protein is CAISDRGAEQYF. The CDR3 DNA sequence: TGTGCCATCAGTGACAGGGGTGCCGAGCAGTACTTC.

The chain combines TRBV7-2 with TRBJ1-6; 9 nucleotides line up with TRBD1. CDR1 and CDR2 (germline): SGHTA, FQGNSA. The CDR3 has 16 amino acids. Germline trimming cut 4 bases from V and 6 bases from J; bases unmatched to any gene: 7. The CDR3 DNA follows: TGTGCCAGCAGCTCCCAACAGACAGGGGGTAATTCACCCCTCCACTTT. Protein product: CASSSQQTGGNSPLHF.

This sequence joins TRBV19 and TRBJ2-5; tentative D call: TRBD2 (6 bases). Between the trimmed V and J ends, which lost 3 bases and 5 bases, there was a span of 13 bases. The CDR3 is made up of 14 amino acids. CDR1 LNHDA and CDR2 SQIVND come from the germline V gene (reference sequence). The CDR3 DNA sequence: TGTGCCAGTAGTATTACTCGAGGGAGGGAGACCCAGTACTTC. Translated: CASSITRGRETQYF.

The CDR3 loop reads CASSPRPGTGNTEAFF. CDR3 DNA sequence: TGTGCCAGTAGTCCACGACCCGGGACAGGGAACACTGAAGCTTTCTTT. This chain connects TRBV19 to TRBJ1-1; 8 bases match TRBD1. The V gene's germline CDR1 is LNHDA and CDR2 SQIVND (reference sequence). V shed 5 bases, J shed 1 base, and the junction held 9 bases outside the gene matches. This CDR3 is built from 16 residues.